This T cell receptor beta chain is drawn from a study of T cell responses to AZD1222 COVID-19 vaccine. Produced via immunoSEQ multiplex PCR; TCRdb's table is partial and in-frame only. The sample has roughly 190,000 clones, approximately 91% seen once. The study's findings and limits: Spike-wide vaccine-associated CD4 TCRs dominated at 160-218 and 743-854. Following two doses of AZD1222, Spike-specific TCR breadth and depth rose.

Worth noting for this clone: Antigen unknown.

The clonotype originates from an adult in good health. The sequencing used peripheral blood, collected on day 0 of AZD1222 vaccination.

CDR3: CASSGAGGSEQYF. In DNA form, the CDR3 reads TGCGCCAGCAGCGGGGCAGGGGGTAGCGAGCAGTACTTC. The chain links TRBV5-1 to TRBJ2-7, with TRBD1 matching over 7 bases. The CDR3 is 13 residues long. Germline CDR1 is SGHRS and CDR2 is YFSETQ. V was pared by 4 bases and J by 6 bases, with 7 bases of the junction left unmatched.